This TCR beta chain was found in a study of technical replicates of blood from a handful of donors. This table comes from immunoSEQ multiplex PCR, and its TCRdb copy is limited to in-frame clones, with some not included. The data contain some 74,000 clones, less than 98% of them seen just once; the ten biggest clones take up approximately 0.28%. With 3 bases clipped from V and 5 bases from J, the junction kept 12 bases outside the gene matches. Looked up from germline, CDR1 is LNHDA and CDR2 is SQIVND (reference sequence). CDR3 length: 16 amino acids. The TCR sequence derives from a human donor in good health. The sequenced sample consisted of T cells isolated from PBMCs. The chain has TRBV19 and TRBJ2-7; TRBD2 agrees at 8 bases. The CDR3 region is CASSIGGAGKGNEQYF. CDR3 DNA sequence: TGTGCCAGTAGTATCGGGGGGGCCGGGAAAGGCAACGAGCAGTACTTC.